The clone carrying this T cell receptor (beta chain) appeared a few times. Antigen specificity is unknown. This specimen comes from a study of graft-versus-host responses after intestinal transplantation. Researchers processed graft tissue to release intraepithelial and lamina propria lymphocytes. The method was immunoSEQ multiplex PCR; TCRdb's version includes in-frame clones alone and lacks a portion of them. The table lists roughly 9,600 clones, about four fifths of them singletons. The CDR3 loop spans 15 amino acids. The germline CDR1 and CDR2 sequences are MGHDK and SYGVNS. V shed 4 bases and J shed 1 base, with 13 bases lying between them. General study results and limits: GvH clones appeared in recipient marrow, some first in ileum or blood.

Sample: ileum tissue, taken roughly 450 days after intestinal transplantation. The clonotype originates from a human patient who received an intestinal transplant, so some T cells may come from the graft donor. The chain joins TRBV25-1 to TRBJ1-2; the D is unclear. The CDR3 here is CASSASVGSNYGYTF. Written as DNA, the CDR3 is TGTGCCAGCAGTGCATCGGTAGGCAGTAACTATGGCTACACCTTC.